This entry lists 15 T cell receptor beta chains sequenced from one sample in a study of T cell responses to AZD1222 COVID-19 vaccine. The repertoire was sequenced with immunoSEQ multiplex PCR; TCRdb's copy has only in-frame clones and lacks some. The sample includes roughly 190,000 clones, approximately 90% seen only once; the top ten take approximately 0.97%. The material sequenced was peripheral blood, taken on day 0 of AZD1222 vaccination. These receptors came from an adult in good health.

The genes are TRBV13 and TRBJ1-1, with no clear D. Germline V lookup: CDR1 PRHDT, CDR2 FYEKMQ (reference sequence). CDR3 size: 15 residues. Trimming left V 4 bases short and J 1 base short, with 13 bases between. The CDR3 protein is CASSSRRAGNTEAFF. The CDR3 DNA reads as TGTGCCAGCAGCTCCCGGCGGGCGGGGAACACTGAAGCTTTCTTT.

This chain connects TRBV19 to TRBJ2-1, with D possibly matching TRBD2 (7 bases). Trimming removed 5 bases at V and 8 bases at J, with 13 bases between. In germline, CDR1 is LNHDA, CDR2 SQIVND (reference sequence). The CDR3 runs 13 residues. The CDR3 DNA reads TGTGCCAGTAGTGGGCAGGGGAGGGATGAGCAGTTCTTC. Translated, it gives CASSGQGRDEQFF.

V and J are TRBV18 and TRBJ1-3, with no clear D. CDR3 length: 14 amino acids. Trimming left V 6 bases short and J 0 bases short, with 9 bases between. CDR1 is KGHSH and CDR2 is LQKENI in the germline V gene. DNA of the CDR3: TGTGCCAGCTCTACCGGGAACTCTGGAAACACCATATATTTT. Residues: CASSTGNSGNTIYF.

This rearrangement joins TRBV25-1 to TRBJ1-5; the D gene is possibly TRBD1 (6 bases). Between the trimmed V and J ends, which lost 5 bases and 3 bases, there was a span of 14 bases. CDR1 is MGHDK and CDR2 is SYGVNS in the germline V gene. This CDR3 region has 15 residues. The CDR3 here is CASSKTGTPNQPQHF. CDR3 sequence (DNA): TGTGCCAGCAGTAAAACAGGGACCCCCAATCAGCCCCAGCATTTT. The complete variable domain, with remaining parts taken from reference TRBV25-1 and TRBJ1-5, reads EADIYQTPRYLVIGTGKKITLECSQTMGHDKMYWYQQDPGMELHLIHYSYGVNSTEKGDLSSESTVSRIRTEHFPLTLESARPSHTSQYLCASSKTGTPNQPQHFGDGTRLSIL.

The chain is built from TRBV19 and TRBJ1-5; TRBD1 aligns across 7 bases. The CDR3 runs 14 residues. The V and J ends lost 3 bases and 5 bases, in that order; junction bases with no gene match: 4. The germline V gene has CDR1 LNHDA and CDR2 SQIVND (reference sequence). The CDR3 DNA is TGTGCCAGTAGTATTAGAACAGGGGATCAGCCCCAGCATTTT. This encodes CASSIRTGDQPQHF.

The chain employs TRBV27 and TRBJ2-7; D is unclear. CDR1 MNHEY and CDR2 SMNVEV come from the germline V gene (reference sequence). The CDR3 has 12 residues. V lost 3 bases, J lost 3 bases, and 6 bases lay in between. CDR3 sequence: CASSFIGYEQYF. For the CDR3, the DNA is TGTGCCAGCAGTTTCATTGGCTACGAGCAGTACTTC.

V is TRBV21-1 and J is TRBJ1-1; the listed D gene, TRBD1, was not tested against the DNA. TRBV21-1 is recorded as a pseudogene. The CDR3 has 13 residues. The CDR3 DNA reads TGTGCCAGCAGCGCCTCAGGACGGACAGGACCCTATTTT. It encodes CASSASGRTGPYF.

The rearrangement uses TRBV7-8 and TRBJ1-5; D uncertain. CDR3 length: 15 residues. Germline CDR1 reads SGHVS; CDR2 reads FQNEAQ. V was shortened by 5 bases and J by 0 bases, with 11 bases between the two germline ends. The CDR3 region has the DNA TGTGCCAGCAGCGCAGTAGGGAATAGCAATCAGCCCCAGCATTTT. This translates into CASSAVGNSNQPQHF. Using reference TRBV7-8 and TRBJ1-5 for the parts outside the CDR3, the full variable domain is GAGVSQSPRYKVAKRGQDVALRCDPISGHVSLFWYQQALGQGPEFLTYFQNEAQLDKSGLPSDRFFAERPEGSVSTLKIQRTQQEDSAVYLCASSAVGNSNQPQHFGDGTRLSIL.

The DNA for the CDR3 is TGTGCCAGCAGCCCCGGGACAGGGGTCTTCTACGAGCAGTACTTC. Translation: CASSPGTGVFYEQYF. J is TRBJ2-7 and V is TRBV7-2; 10 bases are shared with TRBD1. The CDR3 is made up of 15 amino acids. With V trimmed by 5 bases and J by 3 bases, 7 bases remained unmatched. The germline CDR1 and CDR2 sequences are SGHTA and FQGNSA.

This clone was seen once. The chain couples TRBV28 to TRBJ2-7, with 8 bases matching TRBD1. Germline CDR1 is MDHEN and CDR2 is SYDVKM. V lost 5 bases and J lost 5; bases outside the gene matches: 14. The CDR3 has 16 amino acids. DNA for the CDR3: TGTGCCAGCAGTCCGGACAGGGATTGGGCTGTGGACGAGCAGTACTTC. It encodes CASSPDRDWAVDEQYF.

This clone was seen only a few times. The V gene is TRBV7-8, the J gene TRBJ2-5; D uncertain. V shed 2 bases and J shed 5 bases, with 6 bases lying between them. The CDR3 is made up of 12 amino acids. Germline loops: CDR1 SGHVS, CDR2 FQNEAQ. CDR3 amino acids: CASSLPWETQYF. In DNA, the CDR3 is TGTGCCAGCAGCTTACCTTGGGAGACCCAGTACTTC. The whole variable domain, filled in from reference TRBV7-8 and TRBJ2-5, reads GAGVSQSPRYKVAKRGQDVALRCDPISGHVSLFWYQQALGQGPEFLTYFQNEAQLDKSGLPSDRFFAERPEGSVSTLKIQRTQQEDSAVYLCASSLPWETQYFGPGTRLLVL.

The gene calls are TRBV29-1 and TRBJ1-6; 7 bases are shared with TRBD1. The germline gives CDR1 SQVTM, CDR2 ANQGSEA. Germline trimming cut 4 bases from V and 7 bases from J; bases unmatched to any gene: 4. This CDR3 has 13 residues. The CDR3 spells CSVAEGANSPLHF. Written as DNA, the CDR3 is TGCAGCGTTGCGGAGGGGGCGAATTCACCCCTCCACTTT.

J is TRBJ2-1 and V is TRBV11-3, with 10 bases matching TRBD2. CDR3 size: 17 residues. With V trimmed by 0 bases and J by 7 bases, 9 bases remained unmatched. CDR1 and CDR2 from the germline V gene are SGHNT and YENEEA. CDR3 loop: CASSLDARLAGLNEQFF. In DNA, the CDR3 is TGTGCCAGCAGCTTAGATGCGAGACTAGCGGGTCTTAATGAGCAGTTCTTC. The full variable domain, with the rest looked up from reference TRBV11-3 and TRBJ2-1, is EAGVVQSPRYKIIEKKQPVAFWCNPISGHNTLYWYLQNLGQGPELLIRYENEEAVDDSQLPKDRFSAERLKGVDSTLKIQPAELGDSAVYLCASSLDARLAGLNEQFFGPGTRLTVL.

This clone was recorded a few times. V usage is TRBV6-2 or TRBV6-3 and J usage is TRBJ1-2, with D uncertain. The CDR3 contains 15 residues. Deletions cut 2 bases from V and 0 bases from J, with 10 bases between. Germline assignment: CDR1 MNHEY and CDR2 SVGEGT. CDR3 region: CASSYQGSSNYGYTF. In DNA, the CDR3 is TGTGCCAGCAGTTACCAAGGCAGCTCTAACTATGGCTACACCTTC.

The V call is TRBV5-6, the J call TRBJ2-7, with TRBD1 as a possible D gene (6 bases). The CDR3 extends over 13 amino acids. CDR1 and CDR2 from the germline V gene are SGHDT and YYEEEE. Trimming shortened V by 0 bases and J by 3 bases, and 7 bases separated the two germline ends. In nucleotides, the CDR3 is TGTGCCAGCAGCTTGGTGACAGGCTACGAGCAGTACTTC. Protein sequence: CASSLVTGYEQYF.